The 27 T cell receptor beta chains below all came from one sample that was sequenced in a study of PD-1 blockade in classical Hodgkin lymphoma. Repertoires were generated with immunoSEQ multiplex PCR, while TCRdb's copy carries only in-frame clones and drops some. This table holds around 93,000 clones, around 78% found once. Specified time point: cycle 4 day 1 (C4D1), after 6 weeks of nivolumab. Every patient experienced relapse after autologous stem cell transplantation, and brentuximab vedotin exposure varied. The starting material was peripheral blood mononuclear cells (PBMCs), obtained before the fourth cycle of nivolumab. All receptors derive from a human donor with classical Hodgkin lymphoma.

The rearrangement links TRBV27 to TRBJ1-1; the D is unclear. Per the germline V gene, CDR1 is MNHEY and CDR2 is SMNVEV (reference sequence). This CDR3 has 13 residues. V shed 3 bases and J shed 4 bases, with 9 bases lying between them. CDR3 loop: CASSLVGRTEAFF. The CDR3 DNA sequence: TGTGCCAGCAGTTTGGTAGGGCGCACTGAAGCTTTCTTT.

The rearrangement uses TRBV28 and TRBJ2-2; possibly TRBD2 for D (5 bases). V was shortened by 5 bases and J by 5 bases, with 9 bases between the two germline ends. Germline V gene sequence: CDR1 MDHEN, CDR2 SYDVKM. This CDR3 contains 13 residues. This CDR3 reads CASSRGLTGELFF. CDR3 DNA: TGTGCCAGCAGTCGAGGGTTAACCGGGGAGCTGTTTTTT.

This chain joins TRBV7-9 and TRBJ2-1, with no clear D. The germline gives CDR1 SEHNR, CDR2 FQNEAQ (reference sequence). CDR3 size: 13 residues. Deletions cut 5 bases from V and 6 bases from J, with 11 bases between. The CDR3 sequence is CASSHALGNEQFF. The CDR3 DNA reads as TGTGCCAGCAGCCATGCACTGGGCAATGAGCAGTTCTTC.

This clone was recorded many times. V and J are TRBV18 and TRBJ1-3, with 7 bases identical to TRBD1. The CDR3 has 16 amino acids. The trim removed 4 bases at V and 2 bases at J, leaving 8 bases unmatched. Germline V gene lookup returns CDR1 KGHSH and CDR2 LQKENI. CDR3 loop: CASSQQWDSAGNTIYF. The CDR3 DNA reads TGTGCCAGCTCACAACAGTGGGACAGCGCTGGAAACACCATATATTTT.

The J gene is TRBJ1-2, the V gene TRBV5-5; 7 positions agree with TRBD1. CDR3 length equals 14 residues. CDR1 and CDR2 from the germline V gene are SGHKS and YYEKEE (reference sequence). V lost 6 bases to trimming and J lost 4 bases; unmatched junction nucleotides: 9. The CDR3: CASIDRQGPYGYTF. CDR3 bases: TGTGCCAGCATCGACCGACAGGGACCCTATGGCTACACCTTC.

This chain links TRBV30 with TRBJ2-3; TRBD1 matches 9 bases. The CDR3 runs to 15 residues. CDR1 and CDR2 from the germline V gene are GTSNPN and SVGIG (reference sequence). J was trimmed by 5 bases and V by 3 bases; bases with no gene match: 9. As DNA, the CDR3 is TGTGCCTGGAGGAGTATTGGACAGGGGAAAGATACGCAGTATTTT. This encodes CAWRSIGQGKDTQYF.

The chain joins TRBV5-1 to TRBJ2-7, with D unclear. This CDR3 has 15 residues. The V end was cut by 0 bases, the J end by 0 bases, with 10 bases between. Germline CDR1 and CDR2: SGHRS and YFSETQ. CDR3 region: CASSLGPVSSYEQYF. The DNA of the CDR3 is TGCGCCAGCAGCTTGGGACCTGTGTCCTCCTACGAGCAGTACTTC.

This clone was seen a handful of times. This sequence joins TRBV19 and TRBJ2-5; tentative D call: TRBD2 (5 bases). The CDR3 contains 16 residues. CDR1 and CDR2 (germline): LNHDA, SQIVND (reference sequence). V was clipped by 4 bases and J by 5 bases, with 20 bases between them. CDR3 sequence (DNA): TGTGCCAGTAGTACCCCATATGGAGGAGCTGGGGAGACCCAGTACTTC. Amino acid sequence: CASSTPYGGAGETQYF. Full variable domain (missing parts from reference TRBV19 and TRBJ2-5): DGGITQSPKYLFRKEGQNVTLSCEQNLNHDAMYWYRQDPGQGLRLIYYSQIVNDFQKGDIAEGYSVSREKKESFPLTVTSAQKNPTAFYLCASSTPYGGAGETQYFGPGTRLLVL.

This sequence joins TRBV30 and TRBJ1-2, with no clear D. V dropped 2 bases and J dropped 8 bases, with 18 bases sitting between them. Germline values: CDR1 GTSNPN, CDR2 SVGIG (reference sequence). The CDR3 contains 14 residues. The CDR3 nucleotides are TGTGCCTGGAGTAACCTGTTCTCGACCCCAGGCTACACCTTC. Translation: CAWSNLFSTPGYTF.

This chain links TRBV9 with TRBJ1-6; D remains ambiguous. This CDR3 is built from 15 residues. Trimming removed 0 bases at V and 8 bases at J, with 12 bases between. Germline V gene data show CDR1 as SGDLS and CDR2 as YYNGEE. The CDR3: CASSVGVGGHSPLHF. In nucleotides, the CDR3 is TGTGCCAGCAGCGTAGGGGTCGGCGGACATTCACCCCTCCACTTT. Full variable domain (missing parts from reference TRBV9 and TRBJ1-6): DSGVTQTPKHLITATGQRVTLRCSPRSGDLSVYWYQQSLDQGLQFLIQYYNGEERAKGNILERFSAQQFPDLHSELNLSSLELGDSALYFCASSVGVGGHSPLHFGNGTRLTVT.

The chain links TRBV27 to TRBJ2-2; TRBD2 agrees at 10 bases. Germline CDR1 and CDR2: MNHEY and SMNVEV (reference sequence). The CDR3 has 17 amino acids. V dropped 2 bases and J dropped 0; count of bases not matched to a gene: 3. The CDR3 is CASSLRLAGANTGELFF. For the CDR3, the DNA is TGTGCCAGCAGTTTAAGGCTAGCGGGAGCGAACACCGGGGAGCTGTTTTTT.

This clone was counted between two and nine times. V usage is TRBV28 and J usage is TRBJ1-1; D is ambiguous. CDR3 length equals 15 residues. Germline-derived CDR1 and CDR2 are MDHEN and SYDVKM. The V and J ends lost 2 bases and 1 base respectively, with 11 bases between them. CDR3 residues: CASSLPRTGNTEAFF. The CDR3 DNA reads TGTGCCAGCAGTTTACCCCGGACGGGGAACACTGAAGCTTTCTTT.

V and J are TRBV28 and TRBJ1-6, with D unclear. Trimming removed 5 bases at V and 9 bases at J, with 17 bases between. Germline V gene sequence: CDR1 MDHEN, CDR2 SYDVKM. This CDR3 contains 15 residues. In nucleotides, the CDR3 is TGTGCCAGCAGTCTGTACGGGATAGCCCTTTCACCCCTCCACTTT. Encoded protein: CASSLYGIALSPLHF.

This chain joins TRBV5-4 and TRBJ1-3; a weak D match, TRBD1 (5 bases). The germline V gene has CDR1 SGHNT and CDR2 YYREEE (reference sequence). V was clipped by 4 bases and J by 4 bases, with 15 bases between them. The CDR3 consists of 15 residues. CDR3 bases: TGTGCCAGCAGCACTGGACAAGGACTGGGAAACACCATATATTTT. It translates to CASSTGQGLGNTIYF. Complete variable domain (other parts from reference TRBV5-4 and TRBJ1-3): ETGVTQSPTHLIKTRGQQVTLRCSSQSGHNTVSWYQQALGQGPQFIFQYYREEENGRGNFPPRFSGLQFPNYSSELNVNALELDDSALYLCASSTGQGLGNTIYFGEGSWLTVV.

The J gene is TRBJ1-4, the V gene TRBV7-9; D is uncertain. The CDR3 length is 19 residues. V was pared by 1 base and J by 3 bases, with 21 bases between. From germline, CDR1 is SEHNR and CDR2 FQNEAQ (reference sequence). The DNA for the CDR3 is TGTGCCAGCAGCTTAGGAGTAAACCGGGCCGGAACACCTAATGAAAAACTGTTTTTT. It translates to CASSLGVNRAGTPNEKLFF. Using reference TRBV7-9 and TRBJ1-4 for the parts outside the CDR3, the full variable domain is DTGVSQNPRHKITKRGQNVTFRCDPISEHNRLYWYRQTLGQGPEFLTYFQNEAQLEKSRLLSDRFSAERPKGSFSTLEIQRTEQGDSAMYLCASSLGVNRAGTPNEKLFFGSGTQLSVL.

V and J are TRBV25-1 and TRBJ2-3; 10 bases line up with TRBD2. The V and J ends lost 4 bases and 6 bases, in that order; junction bases with no gene match: 4. The CDR3 loop spans 14 amino acids. CDR1 MGHDK and CDR2 SYGVNS come from the germline V gene. This chain's CDR3 is CASSAASGSDTQYF. The CDR3 DNA reads as TGTGCCAGCAGTGCGGCTAGCGGGAGTGATACGCAGTATTTT.

The rearrangement joins TRBV7-9 to TRBJ2-7; D is possibly TRBD1 (6 bases). CDR1 and CDR2 (germline): SEHNR, FQNEAQ (reference sequence). The CDR3 covers 14 residues. V shed 5 bases and J shed 5 bases, with 16 bases lying between them. The CDR3 DNA is TGTGCCAGCAGCCAGCTACAGGGTGTCCACGAGCAGTACTTC. Translated: CASSQLQGVHEQYF.

The CDR3: CASSGNSNEQFF. The CDR3 coding sequence is TGTGCCAGCAGCGGCAACAGCAATGAGCAGTTCTTC. V is TRBV9 and J is TRBJ2-1; D ambiguous. V lost 3 bases, J lost 6 bases, and 7 bases lay in between. Germline values: CDR1 SGDLS, CDR2 YYNGEE. The CDR3 loop spans 12 amino acids.

The V gene is TRBV2, the J gene TRBJ2-1, with TRBD2 identical over 8 bases. In germline, CDR1 is SNHLY, CDR2 FYNNEI. This CDR3 comprises 19 residues. V lost 11 bases, J lost 0 bases, and 21 bases stayed unmatched. For the CDR3, the DNA is TGTGCCCGGGGGGGCACCCCCCTGCGAGGCCTTCTCTCCTACAATGAGCAGTTCTTC. This codes for CARGGTPLRGLLSYNEQFF.

This clone was observed a single time. At the DNA level, this CDR3 is encoded by other sequences in the same sample as well. The chain couples TRBV6-1 to TRBJ1-5, with D tentatively TRBD1 (6 bases). The germline V and J ends were trimmed by 6 bases and 3 bases, with 12 bases remaining between them. Per germline, CDR1 MNHNS and CDR2 SASEGT. The CDR3 runs 14 residues. CDR3 bases: TGTGCCAGCAGAACAGGGTTGGACAATCAGCCCCAGCATTTT. Its translation is CASRTGLDNQPQHF.

The chain has TRBV29-1 and TRBJ2-7; D is ambiguous. The length of the CDR3 is 12 residues. Germline V gene lookup returns CDR1 SQVTM and CDR2 ANQGSEA. V was cut by 5 bases and J by 1 base, with 9 bases left in between. The CDR3 DNA follows: TGCAGCGTTTCCCTGGGATCCTACGAGCAGTACTTC. Encoded protein: CSVSLGSYEQYF.

The chain employs TRBV29-1 and TRBJ1-4, with a weak D call TRBD1 (5 bases). V lost 7 bases to trimming and J lost 8 bases, with 11 bases between them. This CDR3 region has 11 residues. Germline values: CDR1 SQVTM, CDR2 ANQGSEA. CDR3 amino acids: CSARDDEKLFF. The CDR3 DNA is TGCAGCGCCCGGGACGACGAAAAACTGTTTTTT.

The rearrangement links TRBV5-4 to TRBJ2-7; D is uncertain. V shed 3 bases and J shed 10 bases, with 11 bases lying between them. CDR1 and CDR2 from the germline V gene are SGHNT and YYREEE (reference sequence). CDR3 size: 11 residues. Here the CDR3 reads CASSYRRIQYF. In nucleotides, the CDR3 is TGTGCCAGCAGCTACCGGCGGATTCAGTACTTC.

The chain joins TRBV9 to TRBJ2-7; 10 bases match TRBD2. The ends lost 0 bases at V and 4 bases at J; junction bases unmatched: 7. The CDR3 is 16 residues long. Looked up from germline, CDR1 is SGDLS and CDR2 is YYNGEE. CDR3 residues: CASSVEGVAGGYEQYF. In DNA form, the CDR3 reads TGTGCCAGCAGCGTAGAGGGAGTAGCGGGAGGATACGAGCAGTACTTC. The full variable domain, rest sourced from reference TRBV9 and TRBJ2-7, is DSGVTQTPKHLITATGQRVTLRCSPRSGDLSVYWYQQSLDQGLQFLIQYYNGEERAKGNILERFSAQQFPDLHSELNLSSLELGDSALYFCASSVEGVAGGYEQYFGPGTRLTVT.

The chain employs TRBV10-3 and TRBJ2-3, with D possibly being TRBD1 or TRBD2 (6 bases each). Germline V gives CDR1 ENHRY, CDR2 SYGVKD. V was pared by 0 bases and J by 3 bases, with 16 bases between. There are 17 residues in the CDR3. CDR3 coding DNA: TGTGCCATCAGTGAGTCGATGGTATGGGGGGCGACAGATACGCAGTATTTT. This encodes CAISESMVWGATDTQYF.

The rearrangement uses TRBV27 and TRBJ1-1, with 7 bases fitting TRBD1. V was clipped by 3 bases and J by 4 bases; unmatched bases: 11. CDR3 length: 16 residues. Germline loops: CDR1 MNHEY, CDR2 SMNVEV (reference sequence). The CDR3 DNA reads as TGTGCCAGCAGTTTGTATCGAGGGGGCAGGGTCACTGAAGCTTTCTTT. This codes for CASSLYRGGRVTEAFF.

The chain employs TRBV19 and TRBJ1-2; D might be TRBD1 (5 bases). Germline V gene data show CDR1 as LNHDA and CDR2 as SQIVND (reference sequence). The CDR3 is made up of 14 amino acids. V was shortened by 4 bases and J by 3 bases, with 12 bases between the two germline ends. In DNA, the CDR3 is TGTGCCAGTAGTAGGGCGGACACCCACTATGGCTACACCTTC. It yields the protein CASSRADTHYGYTF.